These 14 T cell receptor beta chains were sequenced from one sample in a study of blood T cell repertoires in COVID-19 (dated by TCRdb to about 2020). The library was made by the immunoSEQ multiplex PCR assay. This is the immuneACCESS table as TCRdb keeps it, with only in-frame sequences that have V and J called. A part of the clones is gone; compared with another copy, unresolved V genes explain less than half, and the rest is unexplained. Counted in this sample were about 270,000 clones; more than 85% of them appeared once. The ten largest clones capture 2.6% of the sample. The sequencing sample was made of peripheral blood. Every receptor here comes from a person in their late teens or twenties with COVID-19, enrolled during active disease.

The V gene is TRBV3-1 (or the pseudogene TRBV3-2), the J gene TRBJ2-5, with D possibly matching TRBD2 (6 bases). Germline V gene sequence: CDR1 LGHDT, CDR2 YNNKEL (reference sequence). This CDR3 has 15 amino acids. V was cut by 3 bases and J by 3 bases, with 14 bases left in between. CDR3 bases: TGTGCCAGCAGCCACCTCCTAGCGATTAAAGAGACCCAGTACTTC. Its translation: CASSHLLAIKETQYF.

The chain is built from TRBV10-2 and TRBJ2-5; the D gene is possibly TRBD2 (6 bases). The CDR3 is 12 residues long. V lost 8 bases and J lost 5, with 12 bases in between. Germline values: CDR1 WSHSY, CDR2 SAAADI. The CDR3 bases are TGCGCCAGCTCGAGCGGGTTGGAGACCCAGTACTTC. As protein: CASSSGLETQYF.

The J gene is TRBJ2-2, the V gene TRBV13; 13 positions agree with TRBD2. The J segment lost 7 bases and the V segment lost 5 bases, leaving 7 bases of the junction unmatched. The germline V gene encodes CDR1 PRHDT and CDR2 FYEKMQ (reference sequence). This CDR3 is 16 amino acids long. In nucleotides, the CDR3 is TGTGCCAGCAGCGAAACTAGCGGGAGGGAGAGCGGGGAGCTGTTTTTT. Translation: CASSETSGRESGELFF.

This clone was seen more than once but under ten times. The CDR3 spells CASSKGLAVYNEQFF. The CDR3 DNA sequence: TGTGCCAGCAGTAAGGGACTAGCGGTCTACAATGAGCAGTTCTTC. The chain has TRBV6-6 and TRBJ2-1, with 11 positions matching TRBD2. The CDR3 spans 15 residues. V trimming: 5 bases; J trimming: 3 bases; junction bases outside the gene matches: 3. CDR1 is MNHNY, CDR2 SVGAGI, per germline (reference sequence).

This chain uses TRBV27 with TRBJ2-7, with 12 positions matching TRBD2. Unmatched junction bases numbered 6, after V lost 5 bases and J lost 4 bases. The germline gives CDR1 MNHEY, CDR2 SMNVEV (reference sequence). CDR3 size: 15 residues. This chain's CDR3 is CASSPRTSGKYEQYF. Here the CDR3 DNA reads TGTGCCAGCAGTCCACGGACTAGCGGGAAATACGAGCAGTACTTC.

The V gene is TRBV9, the J gene TRBJ1-2; D uncertain. Per the germline V gene, CDR1 is SGDLS and CDR2 is YYNGEE. With 4 bases removed from V and 7 bases from J, the gap between germline ends came to 11 bases. The CDR3 loop spans 12 amino acids. The CDR3 nucleotides are TGTGCCAGCAGCACGGTGGGCAGTGGCTACACCTTC. It specifies CASSTVGSGYTF.

J is TRBJ2-7 and V is TRBV4-1; TRBD2 aligns across 8 bases. V lost 0 bases, J lost 1 base, and 5 bases stayed unmatched. Germline V gives CDR1 MGHRA, CDR2 YSYEKL. The CDR3 loop spans 16 amino acids. The CDR3 reads CASSQDQREQSYEQYF. The CDR3 DNA reads as TGCGCCAGCAGCCAAGATCAGCGGGAGCAGTCCTACGAGCAGTACTTC.

V gene TRBV4-3 combines with J gene TRBJ2-7; no firm D call. Looked up from germline, CDR1 is LGHNA and CDR2 is YSLEER. The CDR3 has 13 residues. The germline V and J ends were trimmed by 4 bases and 4 bases, with 11 bases remaining between them. The CDR3 DNA is TGCGCCAGCAGCCCAGGTGACGGTTACGAGCAGTACTTC. It yields the protein CASSPGDGYEQYF.

This rearrangement joins TRBV2 to TRBJ2-1; TRBD1 agrees at 10 bases. The CDR3 is 12 residues long. The V segment lost 6 bases and the J segment 8 bases; nucleotides outside the gene matches: 1. In germline, CDR1 is SNHLY, CDR2 FYNNEI. The CDR3 protein is CASSDRGHEQFF. CDR3 DNA: TGTGCCAGCAGCGACAGGGGGCATGAGCAGTTCTTC.

V gene TRBV7-2 combines with J gene TRBJ1-1; 7 nucleotides match TRBD1. V was clipped by 2 bases and J by 11 bases; unmatched bases: 11. Germline CDR1 reads SGHTA; CDR2 reads FQGNSA. The CDR3 has 14 amino acids. CDR3 DNA sequence: TGTGCCAGCAGCTTAATGACAGGGCCTAGCCGGGCTTTCTTT. Its protein is CASSLMTGPSRAFF.

This chain's CDR3 is CASSTQGGDQPQHF. The CDR3 DNA reads TGTGCCAGTAGTACACAGGGAGGGGATCAGCCCCAGCATTTT. The chain carries TRBV19 and TRBJ1-5, with D possibly TRBD1 on 6 matching bases. The CDR3 totals 14 residues. V gave up 4 bases and J gave up 5 bases, with 12 bases separating them. The germline V gene has CDR1 LNHDA and CDR2 SQIVND (reference sequence). The full variable domain, with the rest looked up from reference TRBV19 and TRBJ1-5, is DGGITQSPKYLFRKEGQNVTLSCEQNLNHDAMYWYRQDPGQGLRLIYYSQIVNDFQKGDIAEGYSVSREKKESFPLTVTSAQKNPTAFYLCASSTQGGDQPQHFGDGTRLSIL.

V and J are TRBV2 and TRBJ1-2, with a tentative D call TRBD1 (5 bases). The CDR3 length is 13 residues. Per germline, CDR1 SNHLY and CDR2 FYNNEI. With 6 bases removed from V and 4 bases from J, the gap between germline ends came to 12 bases. CDR3 amino acids: CASRKRDFYGYTF. CDR3 sequence (DNA): TGTGCCAGCAGGAAGCGGGACTTCTATGGCTACACCTTC.

This clone was detected only once. V and J are TRBV5-1 and TRBJ2-5; D is possibly TRBD1 (6 bases). Trimming cost V 2 bases and J 3 bases, with 20 bases left between them. The CDR3 totals 17 residues. CDR1 is SGHRS and CDR2 is YFSETQ in the germline V gene. In DNA form, the CDR3 reads TGCGCCAGCAGCTTTTTTTTGGCAGGACAGACCAAAGAGACCCAGTACTTC. Translation: CASSFFLAGQTKETQYF.

The chain couples TRBV9 to TRBJ2-1, with D possibly being TRBD2 (6 bases). The germline gives CDR1 SGDLS, CDR2 YYNGEE. The CDR3 is 16 residues long. Between the trimmed V and J ends, which lost 0 bases and 0 bases, there was a span of 10 bases. The CDR3 loop is CASSVAVGGSYNEQFF. CDR3 coding DNA: TGTGCCAGCAGCGTAGCAGTGGGAGGCTCCTACAATGAGCAGTTCTTC.